This paragraph reports one T cell receptor beta chain. The identical CDR3 is also encoded by other nucleotide sequences in the sample. TCRdb's copy holds only in-frame clones and misses some; the assay was immunoSEQ multiplex PCR. Among roughly 710,000 clones listed, 80% to 90% were seen once. This entry belongs to a study of shared T cell receptors in the human thymus. These sequences were also reported in another study, on human thymus T cells.

The sample comprised thymocytes. The source is a girl under three years old with a congenital heart defect.

The CDR3 is CASSRQGMNTEAFF. The CDR3 DNA reads as TGTGCCAGCAGCCGACAGGGGATGAACACTGAAGCTTTCTTT. V usage is TRBV7-9 and J usage is TRBJ1-1, with 8 bases lining up with TRBD1. Germline V gives CDR1 SEHNR, CDR2 FQNEAQ (reference sequence). V lost 5 bases to trimming and J lost 0 bases; unmatched junction nucleotides: 2. CDR3 length: 14 residues.